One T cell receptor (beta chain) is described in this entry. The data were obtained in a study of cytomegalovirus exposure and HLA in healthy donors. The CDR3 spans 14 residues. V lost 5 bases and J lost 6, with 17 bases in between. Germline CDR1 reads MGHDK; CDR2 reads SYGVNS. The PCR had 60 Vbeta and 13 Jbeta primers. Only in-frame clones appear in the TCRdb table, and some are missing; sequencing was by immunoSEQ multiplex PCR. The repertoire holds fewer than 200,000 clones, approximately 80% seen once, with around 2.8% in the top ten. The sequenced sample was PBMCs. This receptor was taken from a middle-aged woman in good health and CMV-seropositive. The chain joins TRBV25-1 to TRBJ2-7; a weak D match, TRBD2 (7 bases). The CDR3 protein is CASSPPLRGGEQYF. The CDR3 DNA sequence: TGTGCCAGCAGTCCCCCGTTAAGGGGGGGCGAGCAGTACTTC.